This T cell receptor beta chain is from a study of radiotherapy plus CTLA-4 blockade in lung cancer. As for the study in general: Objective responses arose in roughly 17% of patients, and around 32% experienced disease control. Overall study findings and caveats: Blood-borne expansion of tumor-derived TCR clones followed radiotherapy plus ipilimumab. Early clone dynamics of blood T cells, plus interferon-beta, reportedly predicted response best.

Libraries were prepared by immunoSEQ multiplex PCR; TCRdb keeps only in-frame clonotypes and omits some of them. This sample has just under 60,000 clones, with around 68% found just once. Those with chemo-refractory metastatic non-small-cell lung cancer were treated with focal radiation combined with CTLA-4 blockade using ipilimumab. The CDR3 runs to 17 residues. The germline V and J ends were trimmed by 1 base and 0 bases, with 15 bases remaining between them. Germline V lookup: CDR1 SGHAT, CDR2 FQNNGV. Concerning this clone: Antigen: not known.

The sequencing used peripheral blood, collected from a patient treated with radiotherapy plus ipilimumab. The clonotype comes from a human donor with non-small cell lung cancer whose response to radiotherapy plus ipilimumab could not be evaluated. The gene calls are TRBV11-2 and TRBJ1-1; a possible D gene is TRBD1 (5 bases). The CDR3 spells CASSLGGFGGMNTEAFF. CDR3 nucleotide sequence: TGTGCCAGCAGCTTAGGAGGTTTTGGGGGGATGAACACTGAAGCTTTCTTT.